This T cell receptor (beta chain) was profiled in a study of blood T cell repertoires in COVID-19. Study as a whole: The study drew acute and convalescent COVID-19 samples from the United States, Italy and Spain. The cDNA or gDNA used as material had been derived from T cells, B-cell-depleted T cells, or PBMCs.

Here immunoSEQ multiplex PCR was the method, and the copy in TCRdb shows in-frame clones only, minus some. The sample yields 310,000 or so clones, roughly 87% seen once. The CDR3 loop spans 14 amino acids. Germline V gene data show CDR1 as MNHNY and CDR2 as SVGAGI (reference sequence). V was pared by 9 bases and J by 4 bases, with 8 bases of the junction left unmatched. This TCR was recovered from a woman in her 50s who had recovered from COVID-19. Sample: peripheral blood. This chain joins TRBV6-6 and TRBJ1-1, with 10 bases fitting TRBD1. CDR3 protein: CASSRDRGGTEAFF. The CDR3 DNA is TGTGCCAGTTCCAGGGACAGGGGTGGCACTGAAGCTTTCTTT.